The following is a T cell receptor beta chain sequence with its context. MiXCR was run by TCRdb on the RT-PCR reads, yielding one entry per CDR3 protein. Found here are roughly 520,000 distinct CDR3 sequences, 25% of them singletons; the top ten hold about 1.9%. This record belongs to a study of response to subunit inactivated influenza vaccine. This material consisted of CD4+ T cells sorted from PBMCs, taken around 5 days after vaccination. The sequence came from a man aged 45 to 65 who received an inactivated influenza vaccine.

The CDR3 region has the DNA TGTGCCAGCAGTTTCGGGGGACAGAATTACTATGGCTACACCTTC. Encoded protein: CASSFGGQNYYGYTF. The genes are TRBV28 and TRBJ1-2, with TRBD1 identical over 7 bases. The CDR3 is 15 amino acids. J lost 3 bases, V lost 3 bases, and 7 bases had no gene match. Germline-derived CDR1 and CDR2 are MDHEN and SYDVKM.